This T cell receptor beta chain is drawn from a study of human T cells and chemical hapten exposure. Germline V gene sequence: CDR1 SEHNR, CDR2 FQNEAQ (reference sequence). The CDR3 contains 13 residues. TCRdb independently ran MiXCR on the RACE reads; one entry per CDR3 protein. The table shows some 350,000 distinct CDR3 sequences, with about 6% occurring only once. Time point here: patch test 2, 6 weeks after DPC sensitization. The treatment was: therapeutic diphenylcyclopropenone sensitization with weekly scalp DPC. Points on this clonotype: One end of the junction is discordant with germline, which a read error may explain.

The receptor's source is a woman aged 18 to 35 with alopecia areata. Some clones in this sample may be carry-over from other donors' samples. The chain uses TRBV7-9 and TRBJ2-3, with TRBD1 matching 7 bases. The sample in question was whole blood, obtained in connection with sensitization to the hapten diphenylcyclopropenone (DPC). The chain's CDR3 is CASSPRQGMISDF. DNA of the CDR3: TGTGCCAGCAGCCCCCGACAGGGTATGATTAGCGATTTT.